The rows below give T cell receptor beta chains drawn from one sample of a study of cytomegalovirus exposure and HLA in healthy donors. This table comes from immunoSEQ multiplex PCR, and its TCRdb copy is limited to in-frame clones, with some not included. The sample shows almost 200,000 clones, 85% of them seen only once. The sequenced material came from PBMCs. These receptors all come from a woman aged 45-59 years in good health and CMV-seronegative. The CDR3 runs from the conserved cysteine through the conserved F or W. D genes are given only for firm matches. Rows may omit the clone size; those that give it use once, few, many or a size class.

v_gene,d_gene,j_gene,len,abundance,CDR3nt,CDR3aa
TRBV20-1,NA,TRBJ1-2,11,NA,TGCAGTGCCGACTCGGCTCCTGGCTACACCTTC,CSADSAPGYTF
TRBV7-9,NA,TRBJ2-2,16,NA,TGTGCCAGCACCCCAAACCGCCTAATGAACACCGGGGAGCTGTTTTTT,CASTPNRLMNTGELFF
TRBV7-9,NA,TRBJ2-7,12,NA,TGTGCCAGCAGCTTAACTTCCTACGAGCAGTACTTC,CASSLTSYEQYF
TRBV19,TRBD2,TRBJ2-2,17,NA,TGTGCCAGTAGTATTCTTAGCGGGAGAAGCACTATGGGGGAGCTGTTTTTT,CASSILSGRSTMGELFF
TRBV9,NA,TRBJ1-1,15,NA,TGTGCCAGCAGCACCCCCACAGGGCCCCTCACTGAAGCTTTCTTT,CASSTPTGPLTEAFF
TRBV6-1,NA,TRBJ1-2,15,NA,TGTGCCAGCAGTGAAGATCGGGGGATGGGCTATGGCTACACCTTC,CASSEDRGMGYGYTF
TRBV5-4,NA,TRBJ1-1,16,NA,TGTGCCAGCAGCCGGGGGACGCCCACGAGAAACACTGAAGCCTTCTTT,CASSRGTPTRNTEAFF
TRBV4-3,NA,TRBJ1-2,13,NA,TGCGCCAGCAGCCACCCTACAGGGTGTGGCTACACCTTC,CASSHPTGCGYTF
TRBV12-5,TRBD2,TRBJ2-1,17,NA,TGTGCTAGTGGTTTGACTCGGACTAGCGGACTGTACAATGAGCAGTTCTTC,CASGLTRTSGLYNEQFF
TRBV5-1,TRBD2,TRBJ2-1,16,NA,TGCGCCAGCAGCTCTCTAGCGGGGAGCTCCTACAATGAGCAGTTCTTC,CASSSLAGSSYNEQFF
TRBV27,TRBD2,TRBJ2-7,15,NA,TGTGCCAGCAGCCTAATGGGTCTAGCGGGATACGAGCAGTACTTC,CASSLMGLAGYEQYF
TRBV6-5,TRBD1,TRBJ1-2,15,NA,TGTGCCAGCAGTTACCCCGCCGCAGGGGGCAGGGGCTACACCTTC,CASSYPAAGGRGYTF
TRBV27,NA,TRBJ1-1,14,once,TGTGCCAGCAGTTCGGGGACAAGGAACACTGAAGCTTTCTTT,CASSSGTRNTEAFF
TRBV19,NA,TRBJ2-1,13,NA,TGTGCCAGTAGTATTGGACTTTACAATGAGCAGTTCTTC,CASSIGLYNEQFF
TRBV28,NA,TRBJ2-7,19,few,TGTGCCAGCAGTTCACTGCGGGACAGCCTAGCCTCATCCACATACGAGCAGTACTTC,CASSSLRDSLASSTYEQYF
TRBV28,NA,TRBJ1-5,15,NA,TGTGCCAGCAGTCTGGGGGGACCCTCAAATCAGCCCCAGCATTTT,CASSLGGPSNQPQHF